These T cell receptor beta chains were read from a single sample in a study of T cells in narcolepsy. Sequenced by immunoSEQ multiplex PCR; TCRdb stores in-frame clones only, minus some. Altogether about 15,000 clones are present, 85% being singletons, with the ten largest covering around 37%. Material: memory (CD45RA-) CD4+ T cells from blood. The receptors stem from a human donor in good health. Each CDR3 is given without its conserved first and last residue.

j_gene | v_gene | len | CDR3aa
TRBJ1-2 | TRBV19 | 10 | ASSIYTRGYT
TRBJ1-2 | TRBV5-1 | 10 | ASSLSGGGYT
TRBJ1-1 | TRBV7-9 | 12 | ASSLSGGNTEAF
TRBJ2-3 | TRBV6-1 | 12 | ASGRGSSTDTQY
TRBJ2-3 | TRBV2 | 13 | ATLFDLSRTDTQY
TRBJ1-2 | TRBV2 | 12 | ASSRATENYGYT
TRBJ2-1 | TRBV9 | 13 | ASSVRQGVWDEQF
TRBJ1-2 | TRBV19 | 12 | ASSLGGNSYGYT
TRBJ1-1 | TRBV5-4 | 12 | ASSFDSLNTEAF
TRBJ1-2 | TRBV11-1 | 13 | ASSRGQLTNYGYT
TRBJ1-4 | TRBV19 | 12 | ASSWDSSNEKLF
NA | TRBV7-9 | 13 | ASSVQQGAGYEQY
TRBJ2-7 | TRBV7-9 | 13 | ASSRLAGAPYEQY
TRBJ1-1 | TRBV16 | 13 | AGSPLRPMDTEAF